Included here is one TCR beta chain sequence, with context. The data originate from a study of blood T cell repertoires in COVID-19. Study context: Acute and convalescent COVID-19 specimens originated in the United States, Italy and Spain. Nucleic acid was either cDNA or gDNA, and it came from T cells, B-cell-depleted T cells, or PBMCs.

The CDR3 consists of 15 residues. The V gene lost 1 base and the J gene lost 5 bases, with 13 bases spanning the gap. Germline V gives CDR1 SGHRS, CDR2 YFSETQ. Study processing details: Amplification of reference gene primers was used by the study to estimate nucleated cell counts. Assay: immunoSEQ multiplex PCR; the TCRdb copy retains only in-frame clones and omits some. The V and J calls and clone size were taken over from that table, and D and trimming were inferred from the DNA. The sample has about 220,000 clones, more than 65% seen once; the top ten hold 3% to 4.5%. The sample comprised peripheral blood. The gene calls are TRBV5-1 and TRBJ2-1, with a possible D match to TRBD2 (6 bases). This clonotype originated in a woman older than 75 with acute or convalescent COVID-19. Here the CDR3 reads CASSLYGGEDNEQFF. The CDR3 DNA reads TGCGCCAGCAGCTTGTACGGGGGAGAAGACAATGAGCAGTTCTTC.